The 12 T cell receptor beta chains presented below share a single source sample, sequenced in a study of cytomegalovirus exposure and HLA in healthy donors. Vbeta (60) and Jbeta (13) primers were used in the PCR. Sequenced by immunoSEQ multiplex PCR; TCRdb stores in-frame clones only, minus some. The sample consists of approximately 150,000 clones, roughly 79% of them appearing once. The specimen was PBMCs. All receptors come from a woman in her thirties or forties in good health and CMV-seronegative.

The V and J genes are TRBV30 and TRBJ1-1; no clear D gene. Trimming stripped 0 bases from V and 10 bases from J, with 12 bases between. CDR1 GTSNPN and CDR2 SVGIG come from the germline V gene (reference sequence). The length of the CDR3 is 12 residues. CDR3 nucleotide sequence: TGTGCCTGGAGTGTACGACAAAACGGAGCTTTCTTT. Amino acids: CAWSVRQNGAFF.

The chain is built from TRBV29-1 and TRBJ2-1; weak D call: TRBD2 (6 bases). CDR1 and CDR2 from the germline V gene are SQVTM and ANQGSEA. The CDR3 contains 14 residues. Trimming pared 5 bases from V and 9 bases from J, leaving 20 bases between. The CDR3 bases are TGCAGCGTTTCTTTCGGGACGGGGGTAGGTGAGCAGTTCTTC. Translation: CSVSFGTGVGEQFF.

The chain combines TRBV11-1 with TRBJ2-7; 11 bases map to TRBD1. The germline CDR1 and CDR2 sequences are SGHAT and FQDESV (reference sequence). Germline trimming cut 5 bases from V and 2 bases from J; bases unmatched to any gene: 5. CDR3 length: 15 residues. CDR3 in DNA: TGTGCCAGCAGCGGAGGGGGACAGGGGGCCTACGAGCAGTACTTC. Translated: CASSGGGQGAYEQYF.

The chain combines TRBV13 with TRBJ2-7; D is undetermined. CDR3 size: 13 residues. Trimming removed 5 bases from V and 1 base from J, with 9 bases in between. The germline CDR1 and CDR2 sequences are PRHDT and FYEKMQ (reference sequence). CDR3 nucleotide sequence: TGTGCCAGCAGCCTCTCTAATTCCTACGAGCAGTACTTC. It translates to CASSLSNSYEQYF.

The genes are TRBV6-5 and TRBJ2-7, with TRBD2 matching 12 bases. CDR1 MNHEY and CDR2 SVGAGI come from the germline V gene. The length of the CDR3 is 15 residues. Unmatched junction bases numbered 2, after V lost 5 bases and J lost 0 bases. As DNA, the CDR3 is TGTGCCAGCAGTCTGACTAGCGGGAGCTCCTACGAGCAGTACTTC. Its translation: CASSLTSGSSYEQYF.

The rearrangement uses TRBV25-1 and TRBJ1-2; tentative D call: TRBD1 (5 bases). Between the trimmed V and J ends, which lost 3 bases and 4 bases, there was a span of 9 bases. This CDR3 has 13 amino acids. Germline V gene sequence: CDR1 MGHDK, CDR2 SYGVNS. In nucleotides, the CDR3 is TGTGCCAGCAGTGAGACACAGGCCTATGGCTACACCTTC. Residues: CASSETQAYGYTF.

The chain combines TRBV11-1 with TRBJ1-2; no definite D call. There are 14 residues in the CDR3. Trimming took off 1 base at V and 0 bases at J, with 6 bases between the two ends. Germline-derived CDR1 and CDR2 are SGHAT and FQDESV (reference sequence). CDR3 sequence reads: CASSLGPANYGYTF. CDR3 bases: TGTGCCAGCAGCTTAGGGCCCGCTAACTATGGCTACACCTTC.

The chain employs TRBV11-2 and TRBJ1-3; 9 bases are a match to TRBD1. V lost 4 bases to trimming and J lost 4 bases; unmatched junction nucleotides: 5. The CDR3 has 15 residues. In germline, CDR1 is SGHAT, CDR2 FQNNGV. The CDR3 loop is CASSSQGAAGNTIYF. The CDR3 coding sequence is TGTGCCAGCAGCTCACAGGGGGCCGCGGGAAACACCATATATTTT.

The rearrangement joins TRBV7-9 to TRBJ1-4, with TRBD1 identical over 10 bases. CDR3 length: 14 amino acids. Looked up from germline, CDR1 is SEHNR and CDR2 is FQNEAQ (reference sequence). The V gene end was trimmed by 3 bases and the J gene end by 7 bases; junction bases not matched to a gene: 2. The CDR3 DNA sequence: TGTGCCAGCAGCTTCGGGACAGGGGCTGAAAAACTGTTTTTT. Translation: CASSFGTGAEKLFF.

V usage is TRBV25-1 and J usage is TRBJ2-3; 9 nucleotides match TRBD2. The V and J ends lost 3 bases and 3 bases, in that order; junction bases with no gene match: 4. The CDR3 length is 15 residues. CDR1 and CDR2 from the germline V gene are MGHDK and SYGVNS. DNA of the CDR3: TGTGCCAGCAGTGATGGACTAGCGAAAACAGATACGCAGTATTTT. The encoded protein is CASSDGLAKTDTQYF.

The rearrangement links TRBV7-9 to TRBJ2-3; 11 bases line up with TRBD2. Germline V lookup: CDR1 SEHNR, CDR2 FQNEAQ (reference sequence). Trimming took 4 bases from V and 1 from J; bases not matched to a gene: 7. This CDR3 region has 17 residues. CDR3 in amino acids: CASSSGTSGVRTDTQYF. The CDR3 DNA sequence: TGTGCCAGCAGCTCCGGGACTAGCGGCGTCCGCACAGATACGCAGTATTTT.

Concerning this clone itself: Other DNA sequences of this sample code for an identical CDR3. The chain recombines TRBV29-1 with TRBJ1-4, with D tentatively TRBD1 (5 bases). Germline V CDR1 and CDR2: SQVTM, ANQGSEA. The V and J ends lost 7 bases and 8 bases respectively, with 8 bases between them. This CDR3 comprises 10 residues. CDR3 bases: TGCAGCGCCGGGGGGGAAAAACTGTTTTTT. Amino acids: CSAGGEKLFF.